Each of the 32 T cell receptor beta chains below was sequenced from the same sample in a study of PD-L1 blockade in urothelial cancer. The protocol was immunoSEQ multiplex PCR, while the TCRdb copy is restricted to in-frame clones and leaves out a portion. The table includes 50,000 to 60,000 clones, over 75% detected once. Specimen: PBMCs, collected around atezolizumab (anti-PD-L1) treatment. The receptors were gathered from a man aged 40-55 years with urothelial cancer.

The chain carries TRBV5-4 and TRBJ2-2; a weak D match, TRBD2 (7 bases). The CDR3 has 17 amino acids. Germline CDR1 and CDR2: SGHNT and YYREEE (reference sequence). With 0 bases removed from V and 7 bases from J, the gap between germline ends came to 19 bases. Here the CDR3 DNA reads TGTGCCAGCAGCTTGGAAGTGTTCAACAGGGAGGGCGGGGAGCTGTTTTTT. This translates into CASSLEVFNREGGELFF. The variable domain in full, completed from reference TRBV5-4 and TRBJ2-2, reads ETGVTQSPTHLIKTRGQQVTLRCSSQSGHNTVSWYQQALGQGPQFIFQYYREEENGRGNFPPRFSGLQFPNYSSELNVNALELDDSALYLCASSLEVFNREGGELFFGEGSRLTVL.

Of note for this clone: A junction end diverges from the germline sequence, so it may reflect a read error. The chain links TRBV5-5 to TRBJ2-1; 13 bases agree with TRBD2. This CDR3 contains 17 residues. CDR1 is SGHKS, CDR2 YYEKEE, per germline (reference sequence). CDR3 in DNA: TGTGCCAGCAGTTTGGGACTAGCGGGAAGGGGTTACAATGAGCAGTTCTTC. Amino acid sequence: CASSLGLAGRGYNEQFF. Based on the CDR3 plus reference TRBV5-5 and TRBJ2-1, the full variable domain is DAGVTQSPTHLIKTRGQQVTLRCSPISGHKSVSWYQQVLGQGPQFIFQYYEKEERGRGNFPDRFSARQFPNYSSELNVNALLLGDSALYLCASSLGLAGRGYNEQFFGPGTRLTVL.

V is TRBV19 and J is TRBJ2-4; 13 bases line up with TRBD2. The length of the CDR3 is 20 residues. With 3 bases clipped from V and 0 bases from J, the junction kept 11 bases outside the gene matches. Germline-derived CDR1 and CDR2 are LNHDA and SQIVND (reference sequence). The CDR3 spells CASSMGSGTSGDLAKNIQYF. The CDR3 DNA reads as TGTGCCAGTAGTATGGGGTCTGGGACTAGCGGGGACCTAGCCAAAAACATTCAGTACTTC.

The chain carries TRBV7-9 and TRBJ2-7; D might be TRBD1 (7 bases). V lost 5 bases and J lost 3, with 14 bases in between. The CDR3 is 14 amino acids. CDR1 and CDR2 (germline): SEHNR, FQNEAQ (reference sequence). The CDR3, as DNA: TGTGCCAGCAGCCCGGGGGACAGCCGCTACGAGCAGTACTTC. It codes for CASSPGDSRYEQYF.

V is TRBV30 and J is TRBJ2-1, with 8 bases identical to TRBD2. Trimming removed 2 bases from V and 13 bases from J; junction bases left unmatched: 7. Germline loops: CDR1 GTSNPN, CDR2 SVGIG (reference sequence). The CDR3 is made up of 12 amino acids. In nucleotides, the CDR3 is TGTGCCTGGAGTTTCCCGGGAGGGGGACAGTTCTTC. Its translation is CAWSFPGGGQFF.

This chain connects TRBV7-2 to TRBJ1-1; D unclear. V lost 1 base, J lost 7 bases, and 10 bases lay in between. This CDR3 is built from 13 residues. The germline V gene has CDR1 SGHTA and CDR2 FQGNSA. The CDR3 coding sequence is TGTGCCAGCAGCTTAGAACGCGGACTTGAAGCTTTCTTT. This sequence encodes CASSLERGLEAFF.

The chain links TRBV5-1 to TRBJ2-7; TRBD2 agrees at 13 bases. The CDR3 covers 18 residues. Trimming took 1 base from V and 3 from J; bases not matched to a gene: 10. Germline V CDR1 and CDR2: SGHRS, YFSETQ. Written as DNA, the CDR3 is TGCGCCAGCAGCTTGAAGGCCTTACGGACTAGCGGGAGCTACGAGCAGTACTTC. It codes for CASSLKALRTSGSYEQYF.

This clone showed up just once. This rearrangement joins TRBV19 to TRBJ1-2; TRBD1 matches at 9 bases. CDR1 and CDR2 (germline): LNHDA, SQIVND (reference sequence). With V trimmed by 6 bases and J by 2 bases, 7 bases remained unmatched. The CDR3 has 15 residues. CDR3 coding DNA: TGTGCCAGTAGACCCCGGGACAGGGACAACTATGGCTACACCTTC. It is translated as CASRPRDRDNYGYTF.

The chain combines TRBV7-3 with TRBJ1-2, with 8 bases that match TRBD1. This CDR3 contains 13 residues. Germline V gives CDR1 SGHTA, CDR2 FQGTGA. Trimming removed 3 bases from V and 6 bases from J; junction bases left unmatched: 3. Written as DNA, the CDR3 is TGTGCCAGCAGCTTCGGACAGGGAAATGGCTACACCTTC. Protein product: CASSFGQGNGYTF.

The rearrangement links TRBV7-6 to TRBJ1-1, with D unclear. The CDR3 is 13 amino acids. V dropped 5 bases and J dropped 1 base, with 8 bases sitting between them. Per the germline V gene, CDR1 is SGHVS and CDR2 is FNYEAQ. CDR3 DNA: TGTGCCAGCAGCGATACAGAGAACACTGAAGCTTTCTTT. The encoded protein is CASSDTENTEAFF.

The J gene is TRBJ2-1, the V gene TRBV11-3, with a tentative D call TRBD1 (5 bases). V lost 2 bases and J lost 8, with 10 bases in between. The germline V gene has CDR1 SGHNT and CDR2 YENEEA. This CDR3 spans 13 amino acids. CDR3 sequence: CASSLSQGHEQFF. CDR3 bases: TGTGCCAGCAGCTTATCCCAGGGCCATGAGCAGTTCTTC.

The chain employs TRBV10-1 and TRBJ2-7, with unresolved D. Germline V CDR1 and CDR2: WNHNN, SYGVQD (reference sequence). V lost 2 bases and J lost 4, with 6 bases in between. The CDR3 runs to 12 residues. The CDR3 sequence is CASSENLYEQYF. The CDR3 bases are TGCGCCAGCAGTGAGAACTTATACGAGCAGTACTTC.

This clone was found a few times. This rearrangement joins TRBV7-8 to TRBJ2-5; 8 bases map to TRBD2. CDR3 size: 15 residues. V shed 6 bases and J 4 bases; nucleotides not matched to a gene: 10. Germline loops: CDR1 SGHVS, CDR2 FQNEAQ. DNA of the CDR3: TGTGCCAGCAGGAGCGGGAGACCCTCTGGAGAGACCCAGTACTTC. Its translation: CASRSGRPSGETQYF.

This chain links TRBV5-5 with TRBJ2-7, with 8 bases lining up with TRBD1. Trimming removed 0 bases from V and 1 base from J; junction bases left unmatched: 3. Germline V lookup: CDR1 SGHKS, CDR2 YYEKEE (reference sequence). The CDR3 has 15 residues. CDR3 region: CASSLEGQGSYEQYF. The CDR3 DNA sequence: TGTGCCAGCAGCTTGGAAGGACAGGGTTCCTACGAGCAGTACTTC.

The J gene is TRBJ1-1, the V gene TRBV5-1; tentative D call: TRBD1 (5 bases). Germline V gene lookup returns CDR1 SGHRS and CDR2 YFSETQ. V was clipped by 5 bases and J by 2 bases, with 10 bases between them. The CDR3 is 13 residues long. The CDR3 reads CASSRGGNTEAFF. The CDR3 bases are TGCGCCAGCAGTAGGGGCGGAAACACTGAAGCTTTCTTT.

V usage is TRBV29-1 and J usage is TRBJ2-7, with D possibly being TRBD1 (6 bases). The CDR3 sequence is 12 residues long. Germline lookup yields CDR1 SQVTM and CDR2 ANQGSEA. The V end was cut by 4 bases, the J end by 2 bases, with 9 bases between. The CDR3, as DNA: TGCAGCGTTGGAACAGGGCCCTACGAGCAGTACTTC. Residues: CSVGTGPYEQYF.

The V and J genes are TRBV30 and TRBJ1-2; 7 bases agree with TRBD1. Germline values: CDR1 GTSNPN, CDR2 SVGIG (reference sequence). This CDR3 spans 14 amino acids. Losses at the gene ends were 2 bases for V and 8 bases for J; bases not matched to a gene: 11. The CDR3 coding sequence is TGTGCCTGGAGTTCCGAGAACAGGGGAAAGGGCTACACCTTC. Translated: CAWSSENRGKGYTF.

The chain carries TRBV19 and TRBJ1-1; D is unresolved. Germline V CDR1 and CDR2: LNHDA, SQIVND (reference sequence). There are 15 residues in the CDR3. Trimming shortened V by 6 bases and J by 4 bases, and 18 bases separated the two germline ends. In DNA form, the CDR3 reads TGTGCCAGTAGGGCGTGGGGTGGGGAGAGCACTGAAGCTTTCTTT. It specifies CASRAWGGESTEAFF.

The rearrangement uses TRBV7-8 and TRBJ1-3; 9 bases fit TRBD1. Trimming cost V 4 bases and J 4 bases; bases outside gene matches: 14. Germline V lookup: CDR1 SGHVS, CDR2 FQNEAQ. The CDR3 length is 18 residues. The CDR3 nucleotides read TGTGCCAGCAGCTCCTCACCGGGACAGGGAGCTTCGGGAAACACCATATATTTT. It codes for CASSSSPGQGASGNTIYF.

The chain has TRBV9 and TRBJ2-1, with TRBD2 identical over 8 bases. Germline trimming cut 4 bases from V and 7 bases from J; bases unmatched to any gene: 10. Per germline, CDR1 SGDLS and CDR2 YYNGEE. The CDR3 consists of 15 residues. This CDR3 reads CASSYGGGPYNEQFF. The CDR3 DNA is TGTGCCAGCAGCTACGGGGGGGGCCCGTATAATGAGCAGTTCTTC.

The gene calls are TRBV19 and TRBJ1-1; no reliable D call. Germline CDR1 LNHDA, CDR2 SQIVND (reference sequence). V was pared by 9 bases and J by 6 bases, with 23 bases between. The CDR3 is 15 amino acids. In DNA form, the CDR3 reads TGTGCCAGCAACTCGGCAGCCGCGGCGAGGGCTGAAGCTTTCTTT. Translation gives CASNSAAAARAEAFF.

The CDR3 region has the DNA TGTGCCAGCAGTCCCGCCCGGACAGGGTCCGAGCAGTTCTTC. Amino acids: CASSPARTGSEQFF. V usage is TRBV27 and J usage is TRBJ2-1, with 8 bases matching TRBD1. The J segment lost 10 bases and the V segment lost 5 bases, leaving 10 bases of the junction unmatched. The CDR3 runs 14 residues. Per the germline V gene, CDR1 is MNHEY and CDR2 is SMNVEV (reference sequence).

V gene TRBV10-3 combines with J gene TRBJ1-2; 9 nucleotides align to TRBD1. This CDR3 is 15 amino acids long. The germline CDR1 and CDR2 sequences are ENHRY and SYGVKD. J lost 4 bases, V lost 6 bases, and 9 bases had no gene match. The CDR3 sequence: CAISAEGTGTYGYTF. Written as DNA, the CDR3 is TGTGCCATCAGCGCGGAGGGGACAGGGACCTATGGCTACACCTTC.

This clone was observed a handful of times. The J gene is TRBJ2-7, the V gene TRBV30, with 8 bases that match TRBD2. J was trimmed by 6 bases and V by 1 base; bases with no gene match: 8. Germline V gene sequence: CDR1 GTSNPN, CDR2 SVGIG (reference sequence). There are 14 residues in the CDR3. CDR3 amino acids: CAWSGSGIKTEQYF. CDR3 bases: TGTGCCTGGAGTGGTAGCGGGATCAAGACCGAGCAGTACTTC.

V usage is TRBV28 and J usage is TRBJ1-3; 8 bases match TRBD1. The CDR3 is 13 amino acids. The junction had 4 bases not matched to a gene; V was cut back by 4 bases and J by 8 bases. In germline, CDR1 is MDHEN, CDR2 SYDVKM. CDR3 protein: CASSSGQGDTIYF. In DNA, the CDR3 is TGTGCCAGCAGTTCCGGACAGGGAGACACCATATATTTT.

In its sample, this clone was seen once. The rearrangement uses TRBV28 and TRBJ1-2; the D is unclear. V lost 6 bases and J 5 bases, leaving 13 bases between the germline ends. Germline CDR1 MDHEN, CDR2 SYDVKM. The CDR3 runs to 13 residues. The CDR3 reads CASSPNLGYGYTF. CDR3 bases: TGTGCCAGCAGCCCAAACCTAGGATATGGCTACACCTTC.

J is TRBJ1-3 and V is TRBV28; D ambiguous. Germline loops: CDR1 MDHEN, CDR2 SYDVKM. V was cut by 9 bases and J by 0 bases, with 15 bases left in between. The CDR3 contains 15 residues. This chain's CDR3 is CASRERALSGNTIYF. The CDR3 DNA reads as TGTGCCAGTCGAGAGAGGGCCCTCTCTGGAAACACCATATATTTT. The full variable domain, rest sourced from reference TRBV28 and TRBJ1-3, is DVKVTQSSRYLVKRTGEKVFLECVQDMDHENMFWYRQDPGLGLRLIYFSYDVKMKEKGDIPEGYSVSREKKERFSLILESASTNQTSMYLCASRERALSGNTIYFGEGSWLTVV.

The chain is built from TRBV18 and TRBJ1-4; D uncertain. This CDR3 region has 14 residues. Looked up from germline, CDR1 is KGHSH and CDR2 is LQKENI. Trimming took off 2 bases at V and 3 bases at J, with 7 bases between the two ends. The CDR3 DNA reads TGTGCCAGCTCACCAAGGCAGGCTAATGAAAAACTGTTTTTT. This translates into CASSPRQANEKLFF.

The chain is built from TRBV7-3 and TRBJ1-1; D is ambiguous. Germline V gene lookup returns CDR1 SGHTA and CDR2 FQGTGA. Between the trimmed V and J ends, which lost 2 bases and 1 base, there was a span of 5 bases. There are 13 residues in the CDR3. CDR3 loop: CASSLSGNTEAFF. CDR3 DNA: TGTGCCAGCAGCTTATCGGGGAACACTGAAGCTTTCTTT.

The chain couples TRBV10-2 to TRBJ2-1; 7 bases match TRBD2. V lost 10 bases to trimming and J lost 5 bases; unmatched junction nucleotides: 14. This CDR3 contains 15 residues. Germline assignment: CDR1 WSHSY and CDR2 SAAADI. CDR3 residues: CATREGTIVNNEQFF. The CDR3 coding sequence is TGCGCCACCAGGGAAGGGACTATCGTGAACAATGAGCAGTTCTTC.

The DNA for the CDR3 is TGCGCCAGCAGCCCCCTCGTTTCGAGGTCGCCAGAAGAGACCCAGTACTTC. Its protein product is CASSPLVSRSPEETQYF. The rearrangement uses TRBV5-1 and TRBJ2-5; D is uncertain. The CDR3 is 17 residues long. CDR1 SGHRS and CDR2 YFSETQ come from the germline V gene. Trimming removed 4 bases from V and 3 bases from J, with 22 bases in between.

The V gene is TRBV28, the J gene TRBJ1-2; D is ambiguous. V gave up 4 bases and J gave up 8 bases, with 11 bases separating them. The CDR3 spans 12 residues. Germline loops: CDR1 MDHEN, CDR2 SYDVKM. CDR3 amino acids: CASSYSYRGYTF. CDR3 DNA sequence: TGTGCCAGCAGTTACTCTTACCGGGGCTACACCTTC.